This TCR beta chain was observed in a study of blood T cell repertoires in COVID-19 (TCRdb year 2020). With respect to the entire study: Collaborator samples came from the United States, Italy and Spain and covered acute and convalescent phases of COVID-19. The material from the prospective study consisted of cDNA or gDNA derived from T cells, B-cell-depleted T cells, or PBMCs. Deeply sampled blood TCRbeta repertoires from subjects exposed to, actively infected with, or recovered from COVID-19 were included in the dataset. The repertoires were released in a freely available public database meant as a resource for research on the immune response to SARS-CoV-2. The samples were drawn from two sources: the first 160 participants of the ongoing ImmuneRACE study, and about 1,300 subjects contributed by 6 global collaborators. Sample metadata almost always included a de-identified subject ID, COVID-19 status, age in years and sex. Where available, HLA class I and class II types were taken from metadata supplied by the sample provider and were not determined by assay-based typing.

With respect to this clone: Its antigen is unknown. There are no base qualities to consult, and no much larger clone falls within one base.

In the prospective study, participants were about 18 to 100 years old, resided in 24 geographic areas of the United States, and were enrolled through a virtual design. In the prospective study, cohorts were assigned on the basis of participant-reported clinical history obtained from a screening survey and a study questionnaire. Exposed participants were defined as having been in contact with someone with a PCR-confirmed or clinician-diagnosed COVID-19 case within 2 weeks of study entry. Each participant in the prospective study had whole blood, serum and a nasopharyngeal or oropharyngeal swab collected by mobile phlebotomists. Over an approximately 2-month period, participants in the prospective study had the option of providing additional blood draws and questionnaires. Prospective study blood samples were shipped either frozen or at room temperature before DNA extraction. Overall study results and their limits: The quantity of clinical and demographic metadata differed by source and by participant and was supplied without curation.

The CDR3 measures 15 amino acids from cysteine to phenylalanine. Of all the DNA, just the CDR3 is kept, 45 bases in frame from base 1. Deletion took 2 bases off V and 5 bases off J, with a span of 13 bases between the germline ends. CDR1 is given as SEHNR and CDR2 as FQNEAQ, both from the germline V gene (reference sequence). TCRbeta CDR3 regions were amplified from genomic DNA using the immunoSEQ Assay, a bias-controlled multiplex PCR. The study's processing was this. The number of nucleated cells in each sample was estimated by amplification of reference gene primers within the assay. To quantify the absolute abundance of each unique TCRbeta CDR3 rearrangement, sequence reads were collapsed and filtered. For each sample, productive Simpson clonality was calculated by taking the square root of Simpson's diversity index across productive rearrangements. Sourced from immuneACCESS, this table was stored by TCRdb with only in-frame sequences that have V and J called. A share of the clones is absent; for the studies checked, an unresolved V gene accounts for under half, and the remainder has no known explanation. V and J calls and clone size are given by that table; D and trimming were obtained from the DNA. The sample table shows about 250,000 clones, and around 84% are seen once. Clones ranked in the top ten supply 5% of the sample.

The chain uses TRBV7-9 and TRBJ2-1; 5 matching bases give a weak D call of TRBD2. Material: PBMCs or T cells enriched from blood (not recorded which). The clonotype originates from a man aged 40-50 years who had been exposed to COVID-19. The base sequence is TGTGCCAGCAGCTTACGGGGAGCGGAAGACAATGAGCAGTTCTTC. The translation is CASSLRGAEDNEQFF.